This T cell receptor beta chain is from a study of T-cell reconstitution after alpha-beta-depleted transplantation in children. Molecular barcoding with unique molecular identifiers was used for the TCRbeta library. Each CDR3 protein is one row after TCRdb ran MiXCR on the PCR reads. Of roughly 200,000 distinct CDR3 sequences detected, more than 6.5% appear once; the ten largest clones hold about 2.9%. This CDR3 is 14 amino acids long. Trimming stripped 0 bases from V and 6 bases from J, with 12 bases between. This rearrangement joins TRBV12-3 or TRBV12-4 to TRBJ2-7, with D uncertain. This TCR was sampled from a human donor who donated a stem cell graft to a child with Wiskott-Aldrich syndrome. The specimen comprised PBMCs from the stem cell graft donor, sampled from the stem cell graft. CDR3 nucleotide sequence: TGTGCCAGCAGTTTAGCCTTGGGATACTTCGAGCAGTACTTC. Translated: CASSLALGYFEQYF.